This TCR beta chain is drawn from a study of blood T cell repertoires in COVID-19. Clones were read by immunoSEQ multiplex PCR, and TCRdb kept only the in-frame ones, dropping some. Among 350,000 or so clones listed, approximately 84% were seen once. Grouping used clinical history reported by participants in a survey and questionnaire. Sample: PBMCs or T cells enriched from blood (not recorded which). The origin of this receptor is a woman aged 30 to 39 who had recovered from COVID-19.

This CDR3 is CASSYGQGGDYGYTF. For the CDR3, the DNA is TGTGCCAGCTCATACGGACAGGGCGGGGACTATGGCTACACCTTC. V gene TRBV18 combines with J gene TRBJ1-2; 8 nucleotides line up with TRBD1. This CDR3 region has 15 residues. The germline gives CDR1 KGHSH, CDR2 LQKENI. V shed 5 bases and J 3 bases; nucleotides not matched to a gene: 8.